The rows below give T cell receptor beta chains drawn from one sample of a study of blood T cell repertoires in COVID-19. Generated by immunoSEQ multiplex PCR, the TCRdb table keeps only in-frame clones and is missing some. In the table there are more than 120,000 clones, about 88% of which are singletons. The specimen was peripheral blood. The receptor set was obtained from a human donor with acute or convalescent COVID-19. The donor label of this sample is uncertain. CDR3s include the opening cysteine and the closing phenylalanine or tryptophan. Fields, in order: V gene, J gene, CDR3 protein.

V: TRBV29-1
J: TRBJ2-3
CDR3: CSVEGTFGGTDTQYF

V: TRBV11-2
J: TRBJ2-2
CDR3: CASSLSGGTGELFF

V: TRBV5-5
J: TRBJ1-1
CDR3: CASSFQGGMNTEAFF

V: TRBV6-6
J: TRBJ1-1
CDR3: CASSHGTGDTEAFF

V: TRBV13
J: TRBJ2-1
CDR3: CASSLGTSGPYNEQFF

V: TRBV4-1
J: TRBJ2-6
CDR3: CASSLTFVHSGANVLTF

V: TRBV4-2
J: TRBJ1-1
CDR3: CASSPDVTGTGGVLVRNTEAFF

V: TRBV5-8
J: TRBJ1-2
CDR3: CASSLIAGFGYTF

V: TRBV4-1
J: TRBJ1-2
CDR3: CATGTGDYYGYTF

V: TRBV7-2
J: TRBJ2-1
CDR3: CASSRSSGGMYNEQFF

V: TRBV9
J: TRBJ2-1
CDR3: CASSASGSYNEQFF

V: TRBV7-8
J: TRBJ1-3
CDR3: CASSPIWGGNTIYF

V: TRBV30
J: TRBJ2-5
CDR3: CAWKDRGGPQETQYF

V: TRBV7-2
J: TRBJ1-2
CDR3: CASSFGLNYGYTF

V: TRBV7-2
J: TRBJ2-2
CDR3: CASSFGSGSTGELFF

V: TRBV2
J: TRBJ1-2
CDR3: CASSELGTSGGYTF

V: TRBV2
J: TRBJ1-6
CDR3: CAGRAWQNNSPLHF

V: TRBV7-8
J: TRBJ2-2
CDR3: CASSLALRDRGRVTGELFF

V: TRBV7-2
J: TRBJ1-3
CDR3: CASSWRQSSGNTIYF

V: TRBV6-5
J: TRBJ2-5
CDR3: CASSRGAQETQYF

V: TRBV30
J: TRBJ2-3
CDR3: CAWKREAPDTQYF

V: TRBV30
J: TRBJ2-5
CDR3: CAWSGGVGETQYF

V: TRBV24-1
J: TRBJ1-2
CDR3: CATSVAGTGRNGYTF

V: TRBV7-9
J: TRBJ1-2
CDR3: CASSPSRDRGAYGYTF

V: TRBV11-2
J: TRBJ2-2
CDR3: CASSSLAGTGELFF

V: TRBV13
J: TRBJ2-3
CDR3: CASSIGTGVMDTQYF

V: TRBV2
J: TRBJ1-1
CDR3: CASSELGGNTEAFF

V: TRBV6-2/TRBV6-3
J: TRBJ2-3
CDR3: CASSRSSVGGTDTQYF

V: TRBV12-3/TRBV12-4
J: TRBJ2-5
CDR3: CASSWGAQETQYF

V: TRBV6-5
J: TRBJ2-1
CDR3: CASSLDRGGISEQFF

V: TRBV5-1
J: TRBJ1-4
CDR3: CASSLAGTGREKLFF

V: TRBV9
J: TRBJ2-2
CDR3: CASSVDEGDTGELFF

V: TRBV24-1
J: TRBJ2-7
CDR3: CATSDPTGGYEQYF

V: TRBV19
J: TRBJ1-2
CDR3: CASSIASGGAYNYGYTF

V: TRBV28
J: TRBJ1-3
CDR3: CASSLGGAGNTIYF

V: TRBV7-9
J: TRBJ2-5
CDR3: CASSPHVTGKETQYF

V: TRBV6-1
J: TRBJ1-2
CDR3: CASSGQRTEPNYGYTF

V: TRBV6-1
J: TRBJ2-7
CDR3: CASSEFYISYEQYF

V: TRBV9
J: TRBJ2-5
CDR3: CASSVAPRGETQYF

V: TRBV7-2
J: TRBJ1-4
CDR3: CASSPGQPGEKLFF

V: TRBV29-1
J: TRBJ1-3
CDR3: CSAGTRAGNTIYF

V: TRBV12-3/TRBV12-4
J: TRBJ2-7
CDR3: CASSLTGDEQYF

V: TRBV5-1
J: TRBJ2-1
CDR3: CASSVTGGIYNEQFF

V: TRBV27
J: TRBJ1-5
CDR3: CASSNIQGSQPQHF

V: TRBV4-3
J: TRBJ2-4
CDR3: CASSQGRLRPNQNIQYF

V: TRBV3-1/TRBV3-2
J: TRBJ1-1
CDR3: CASSQGQWSTEAFF

V: TRBV3-1/TRBV3-2
J: TRBJ1-4
CDR3: CASSRRTGGTGGEKLFF

V: TRBV6-5
J: TRBJ2-5
CDR3: CASSPATGGKETQYF

V: TRBV3-1/TRBV3-2
J: TRBJ2-3
CDR3: CASSTGSASTDTQYF

V: TRBV10-2
J: TRBJ2-7
CDR3: CASSESLVSYEQYF

V: TRBV6-5
J: TRBJ1-2
CDR3: CASRYGTGSGYGYTF

V: TRBV6-5
J: TRBJ2-5
CDR3: CASSYSVDRGETQYF

V: TRBV5-1
J: TRBJ2-5
CDR3: CASSPLQGGRETQYF

V: TRBV19
J: TRBJ1-3
CDR3: CASSKPTGGGNTIYF